The 20 T cell receptor beta chains below were found in one sample sequenced in a study of blood T cells in healthy people across ages. PCR was performed a second time for roughly 7 to 12 cycles using a sample-barcoded 5' primer and a J-beta primer mix. TCRdb re-called the 5' RACE reads with MiXCR, one entry per CDR3 protein. The table records 1.8 million or so distinct CDR3 sequences, approximately 39% of them present only once. The sample taken for sequencing was blood. The receptors originated from a human donor in good health.

This chain joins TRBV10-3 and TRBJ2-7; 8 positions match TRBD2. The V gene's germline CDR1 is ENHRY and CDR2 SYGVKD. This CDR3 spans 14 amino acids. J lost 5 bases, V lost 3 bases, and 6 bases had no gene match. For the CDR3, the DNA is TGTGCCATCAGTGACCTTACTAGCGGTGACGAGCAGTACTTC. This sequence encodes CAISDLTSGDEQYF.

The chain has TRBV7-2 and TRBJ1-5; D is uncertain. Trimming shortened V by 1 base and J by 9 bases, and 10 bases separated the two germline ends. From germline, CDR1 is SGHTA and CDR2 FQGNSA. The CDR3 runs to 13 residues. The CDR3: CASSLGRLSPQHF. The CDR3 bases are TGTGCCAGCAGCTTAGGTCGTTTATCGCCCCAGCATTTT.

The chain couples TRBV24-1 to TRBJ2-3; 12 bases are a match to TRBD2. CDR1 and CDR2 (germline): KGHDR, SFDVKD. The V gene end was trimmed by 4 bases and the J gene end by 7 bases; junction bases not matched to a gene: 8. The CDR3 length is 16 residues. The CDR3 bases are TGTGCCACCAGTGACCCCGGACTAGCGGGGAGGAATACGCAGTATTTT. The encoded protein is CATSDPGLAGRNTQYF.

The sample holds a few counts of this clonotype. Mismatch with germline at one junction end may stem from a read error. V and J are TRBV11-1 and TRBJ1-6; TRBD1 might be the D (6 bases). Looked up from germline, CDR1 is SGHAT and CDR2 is FQDESV (reference sequence). The CDR3 has 17 amino acids. CDR3 coding DNA: TGTGCCAGCAGTTTAGTTGCGATCGGCAGGGGCGGATCACCCCTCCACTTT. Translated, it gives CASSLVAIGRGGSPLHF.

This clonotype was seen a handful of times. V usage is TRBV27 and J usage is TRBJ1-2, with a possible D match to TRBD1 (5 bases). V lost 7 bases and J 4 bases, leaving 19 bases between the germline ends. Germline values: CDR1 MNHEY, CDR2 SMNVEV (reference sequence). This CDR3 has 15 residues. The CDR3 DNA reads as TGTGCCAGCACCGAGAGGGCAGGGAGGGTCTATGGCTACACCTTC. This encodes CASTERAGRVYGYTF.

This clonotype was seen a few times. The rearrangement uses TRBV4-3 and TRBJ1-6; D perhaps matches TRBD1 (5 bases). Trimming stripped 5 bases from V and 0 bases from J, with 23 bases between. CDR1 and CDR2 from the germline V gene are LGHNA and YSLEER. This CDR3 is 20 amino acids long. CDR3 DNA sequence: TGCGCCAGCAGCTCGCGATGGGGAGGGAGGGGTTCCTCCTATAATTCACCCCTCCACTTT. Translation: CASSSRWGGRGSSYNSPLHF.

Concerning this clonotype: One junction end does not reproduce the germline sequence, and a read error may be involved. This sequence joins TRBV15 and TRBJ2-5; D gene ambiguous. This CDR3 spans 14 amino acids. CDR1 is LNHNV and CDR2 is YYDKDF in the germline V gene (reference sequence). The CDR3 DNA is TGTGCCACCAGCGAGACTCGGCCCCAAGGGACCCAGTACTTC. This gives the protein CATSETRPQGTQYF.

This clonotype was detected only a few times. Written as DNA, the CDR3 is TGTGCCTGGAGTGTCGGAGATTTTCTTGCAACTAATGAAAAACTGTTTTTT. Protein: CAWSVGDFLATNEKLFF. The V gene is TRBV30, the J gene TRBJ1-4; D uncertain. V lost 0 bases, J lost 0 bases, and 14 bases lay in between. The CDR3 spans 17 residues. CDR1 GTSNPN and CDR2 SVGIG come from the germline V gene (reference sequence).

This clonotype was recorded many times. The CDR3 nucleotides read TGTGCCAGCAGCTTGTTTGAAAAACTGTTTTTT. Protein: CASSLFEKLFF. The chain employs TRBV7-9 and TRBJ1-4, with no clear D. The CDR3 runs 11 residues. Trimming took 3 bases from V and 7 from J, leaving 3 bases between them. Looked up from germline, CDR1 is SEHNR and CDR2 is FQNEAQ (reference sequence). Based on the CDR3 plus reference TRBV7-9 and TRBJ1-4, the full variable domain is DTGVSQNPRHKITKRGQNVTFRCDPISEHNRLYWYRQTLGQGPEFLTYFQNEAQLEKSRLLSDRFSAERPKGSFSTLEIQRTEQGDSAMYLCASSLFEKLFFGSGTQLSVL.

V and J are TRBV28 and TRBJ2-1; D tentatively fits TRBD1 or TRBD2 (6 bases each). Between the trimmed V and J ends, which lost 2 bases and 5 bases, there was a span of 22 bases. The CDR3 covers 18 residues. Looked up from germline, CDR1 is MDHEN and CDR2 is SYDVKM. The CDR3 sequence: CASSLRTSGAKPNNEQFF. The DNA of the CDR3 is TGTGCCAGCAGTTTACGGACGTCGGGGGCGAAACCTAACAATGAGCAGTTCTTC.

This clonotype appeared a few times. V gene TRBV10-2 combines with J gene TRBJ2-3; 7 nucleotides agree with TRBD2. Germline V CDR1 and CDR2: WSHSY, SAAADI. The CDR3 extends over 15 amino acids. With 5 bases clipped from V and 2 bases from J, the junction kept 7 bases outside the gene matches. The CDR3 is CASSPGLGPTDTQYF. CDR3 nucleotides: TGCGCCAGCAGTCCTGGACTAGGGCCCACAGATACGCAGTATTTT.

The rearrangement uses TRBV5-1 and TRBJ1-6, with D unresolved. From germline, CDR1 is SGHRS and CDR2 YFSETQ. The length of the CDR3 is 15 residues. Trimming removed 2 bases from V and 11 bases from J, with 17 bases in between. The CDR3 protein is CASSLLVGDGPPLHF. DNA for the CDR3: TGCGCCAGCAGCTTACTAGTGGGTGACGGTCCACCCCTCCACTTT.

The genes are TRBV4-2 and TRBJ2-3; 12 bases agree with TRBD2. The CDR3 runs to 16 residues. J gave up 2 bases and V 3 bases, and 3 bases lay outside the gene matches. Germline CDR1 LGHNA, CDR2 YNFKEQ. This chain's CDR3 is CASSQLAGGYTDTQYF. In DNA, the CDR3 is TGTGCCAGCAGCCAGCTAGCGGGGGGGTACACAGATACGCAGTATTTT.

The genes are TRBV2 and TRBJ1-5; D remains unclear. Germline CDR1 and CDR2: SNHLY and FYNNEI. This CDR3 region has 14 residues. Trimming left V 5 bases short and J 7 bases short, with 15 bases between. DNA of the CDR3: TGTGCCAGCAGTTCTGCGGGCGCGGGGCAGCCCCAGCATTTT. Translated, it gives CASSSAGAGQPQHF.

This clonotype turned up a few times. The chain is built from TRBV28 and TRBJ1-2; 10 positions match TRBD1. The CDR3 has 16 residues. Germline lookup yields CDR1 MDHEN and CDR2 SYDVKM. J lost 4 bases, V lost 1 base, and 6 bases had no gene match. The CDR3 is CASSLLGDRGSYGYTF. The CDR3 DNA is TGTGCCAGCAGTTTATTAGGGGACAGGGGCTCCTATGGCTACACCTTC.

Points on this clonotype: No conserved phenylalanine or tryptophan is present at the end of the CDR3, so a read error is the likely explanation. The chain joins TRBV12-3 or TRBV12-4 to TRBJ2-7; possible D gene TRBD1, 6 bases. The CDR3 is made up of 13 amino acids. V lost 6 bases and J lost 6, with 15 bases in between. This chain's CDR3 is CASSPLIQGEQYL. The CDR3 region has the DNA TGTGCCAGCAGCCCCCTAATACAGGGCGAGCAGTACCTC.

The gene calls are TRBV12-3 or TRBV12-4 and TRBJ1-6, with D maybe TRBD1 (5 bases). This CDR3 contains 16 residues. V was shortened by 3 bases and J by 7 bases, with 16 bases between the two germline ends. CDR3 residues: CASSFLTGRMNSPLHF. The CDR3 coding sequence is TGTGCCAGCAGTTTCTTAACAGGCCGAATGAATTCACCCCTCCACTTT.

The chain has TRBV6-5 and TRBJ2-4, with 9 bases fitting TRBD1. Per the germline V gene, CDR1 is MNHEY and CDR2 is SVGAGI. The ends lost 0 bases at V and 2 bases at J; junction bases unmatched: 5. The CDR3 consists of 17 residues. The CDR3 DNA reads TGTGCCAGCAGTTACTCGAACAGGGGGCTTTCCAAAAACATTCAGTACTTC. Amino acid sequence: CASSYSNRGLSKNIQYF.

This rearrangement joins TRBV5-6 to TRBJ2-6, with D perhaps TRBD1 (5 bases). The V end lost 2 bases, the J end lost 3 bases, and 12 bases lay between the germline ends. CDR1 SGHDT and CDR2 YYEEEE come from the germline V gene. The CDR3 extends over 16 amino acids. CDR3 in DNA: TGTGCCAGCAGCTTCCTGCAGGGCGGTGGGGCCAACGTCCTGACTTTC. Its translation is CASSFLQGGGANVLTF.

The chain carries TRBV20-1 and TRBJ2-1; D may correspond to TRBD1 or TRBD2 (7 bases each). Near its end, the DNA agrees better with TRBJ2-7, so the J call may be wrong. The length of the CDR3 is 18 residues. Germline loops: CDR1 DFQATT, CDR2 SNEGSKA (reference sequence). The CDR3 protein is CSARGAGRGQSSYNEQYF. The CDR3, as DNA: TGCAGTGCTAGAGGCGCGGGGAGGGGACAGAGCTCCTACAATGAGCAGTACTTC.